Below, 5 T cell receptor beta chains from the same sample are listed, as sequenced in a study of blood T cell repertoires in COVID-19. Assay used: immunoSEQ multiplex PCR; TCRdb lists only in-frame clones, some missing. Here the sample spans about 140,000 clones, under 90% being singletons. The sequenced sample was peripheral blood. The receptors shown here come from a human donor in a cohort sampled during active COVID-19.

The chain recombines TRBV7-9 with TRBJ2-3; D is unclear. The CDR3 has 14 residues. Trimming took 5 bases from V and 3 from J, leaving 12 bases between them. Per the germline V gene, CDR1 is SEHNR and CDR2 is FQNEAQ (reference sequence). CDR3 nucleotide sequence: TGTGCCAGCAGCCAATCGACCGGGACAGATACGCAGTATTTT. Translating gives CASSQSTGTDTQYF.

V is TRBV7-2 and J is TRBJ2-5; D gene ambiguous. Trimming removed 7 bases at V and 1 base at J, with 10 bases between. This CDR3 region has 13 residues. From germline, CDR1 is SGHTA and CDR2 FQGNSA. The DNA of the CDR3 is TGTGCCAGCAAGATCGGGTTCCAAGAGACCCAGTACTTC. Protein product: CASKIGFQETQYF.

This chain connects TRBV6-5 to TRBJ1-1; tentatively, D is TRBD1 (6 bases). Per germline, CDR1 MNHEY and CDR2 SVGAGI. This CDR3 contains 14 residues. The germline V and J ends were trimmed by 5 bases and 6 bases, with 16 bases remaining between them. The CDR3 region is CASSTQGGWSEAFF. The CDR3 DNA reads TGTGCCAGCAGTACACAGGGAGGGTGGTCTGAAGCTTTCTTT.

The chain uses TRBV5-1 and TRBJ1-1; no firm D call. Germline CDR1 SGHRS, CDR2 YFSETQ. Trimming shortened V by 0 bases and J by 0 bases, and 9 bases separated the two germline ends. The CDR3 length is 15 residues. The CDR3 sequence is CASSLGAGMNTEAFF. The CDR3 DNA sequence: TGCGCCAGCAGCTTGGGGGCGGGAATGAACACTGAAGCTTTCTTT. Looking up the rest from reference TRBV5-1 and TRBJ1-1 gives the full variable domain: KAGVTQTPRYLIKTRGQQVTLSCSPISGHRSVSWYQQTPGQGLQFLFEYFSETQRNKGNFPGRFSGRQFSNSRSEMNVSTLELGDSALYLCASSLGAGMNTEAFFGQGTRLTVV.

In its sample, this clone was seen once. The chain has TRBV6-2 or TRBV6-3 and TRBJ2-5; D is perhaps TRBD2 (5 bases). Germline V gene data show CDR1 as MNHEY and CDR2 as SVGEGT. This CDR3 is 13 amino acids long. V was shortened by 6 bases and J by 9 bases, with 17 bases between the two germline ends. CDR3 loop: CASSLPGVLPQYF. CDR3 coding DNA: TGTGCCAGCAGCCTCCCCGGGGTTTTGCCCCAGTACTTC.